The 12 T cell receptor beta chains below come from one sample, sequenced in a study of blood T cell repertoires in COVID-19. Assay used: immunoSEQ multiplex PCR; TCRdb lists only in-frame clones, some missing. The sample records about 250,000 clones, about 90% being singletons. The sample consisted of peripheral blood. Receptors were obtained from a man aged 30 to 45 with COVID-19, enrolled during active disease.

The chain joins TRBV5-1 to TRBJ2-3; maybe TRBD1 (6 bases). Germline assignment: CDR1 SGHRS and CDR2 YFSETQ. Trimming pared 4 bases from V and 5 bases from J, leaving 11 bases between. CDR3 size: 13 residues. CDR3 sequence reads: CASSSYREDTQYF. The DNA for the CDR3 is TGCGCCAGCAGCAGCTACAGGGAAGATACGCAGTATTTT.

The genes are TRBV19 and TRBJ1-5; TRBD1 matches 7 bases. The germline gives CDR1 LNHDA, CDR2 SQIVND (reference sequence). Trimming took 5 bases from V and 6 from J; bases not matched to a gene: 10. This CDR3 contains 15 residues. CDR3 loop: CASSFPDRVRQPQHF. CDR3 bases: TGTGCCAGTAGTTTTCCAGACAGGGTGCGTCAGCCCCAGCATTTT.

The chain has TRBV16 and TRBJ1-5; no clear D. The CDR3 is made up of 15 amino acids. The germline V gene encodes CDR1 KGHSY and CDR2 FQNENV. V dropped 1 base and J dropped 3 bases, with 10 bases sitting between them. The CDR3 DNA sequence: TGTGCCAGCAGCCAATACCCACAGATCAATCAGCCCCAGCATTTT. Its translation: CASSQYPQINQPQHF.

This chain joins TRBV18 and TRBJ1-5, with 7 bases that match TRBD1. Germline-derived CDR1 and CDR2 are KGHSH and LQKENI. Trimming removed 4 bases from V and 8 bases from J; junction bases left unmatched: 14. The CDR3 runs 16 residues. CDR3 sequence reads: CASSQRTGGTLEPQHF. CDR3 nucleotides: TGTGCCAGCTCACAAAGGACAGGAGGGACTTTGGAGCCCCAGCATTTT.

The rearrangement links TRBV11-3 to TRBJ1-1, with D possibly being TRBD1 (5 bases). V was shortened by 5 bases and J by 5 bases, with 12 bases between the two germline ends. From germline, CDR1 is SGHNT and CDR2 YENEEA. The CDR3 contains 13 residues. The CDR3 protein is CASSRDSSTEAFF. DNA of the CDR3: TGTGCCAGCAGCCGTGACAGTTCTACTGAAGCTTTCTTT.

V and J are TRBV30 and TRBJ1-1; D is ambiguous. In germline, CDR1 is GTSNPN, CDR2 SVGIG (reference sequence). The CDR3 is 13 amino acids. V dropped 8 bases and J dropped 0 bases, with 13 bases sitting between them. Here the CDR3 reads CADKDQMNTEAFF. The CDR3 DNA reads TGTGCCGACAAGGATCAGATGAACACTGAAGCTTTCTTT.

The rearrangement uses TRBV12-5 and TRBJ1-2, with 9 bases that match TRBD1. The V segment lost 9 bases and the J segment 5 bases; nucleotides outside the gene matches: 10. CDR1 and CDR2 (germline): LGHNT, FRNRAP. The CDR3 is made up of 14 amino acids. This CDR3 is CASTTGGSPYGYTF. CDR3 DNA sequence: TGTGCTAGCACGACAGGGGGATCTCCGTATGGCTACACCTTC.

CDR3 in DNA: TGTGCCGGTATCGCGGGACAGGGGGCTGGGGAGCAGTACTTC. Translating it yields CAGIAGQGAGEQYF. This sequence joins TRBV2 and TRBJ2-7; 12 bases fit TRBD1. The V gene end was trimmed by 11 bases and the J gene end by 7 bases; junction bases not matched to a gene: 12. The CDR3 has 14 amino acids. Germline V lookup: CDR1 SNHLY, CDR2 FYNNEI.

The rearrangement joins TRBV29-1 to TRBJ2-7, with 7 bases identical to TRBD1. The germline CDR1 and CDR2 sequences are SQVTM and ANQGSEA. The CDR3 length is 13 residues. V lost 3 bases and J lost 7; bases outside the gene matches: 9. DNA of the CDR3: TGCAGCGTTGATGGGCAGGGGGTAGGGGAGCAGTACTTC. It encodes CSVDGQGVGEQYF.

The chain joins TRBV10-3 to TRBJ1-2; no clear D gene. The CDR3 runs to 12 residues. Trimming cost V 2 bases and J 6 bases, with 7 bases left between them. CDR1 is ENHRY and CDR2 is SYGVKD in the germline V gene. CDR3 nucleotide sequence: TGTGCCATCAGTGAGGAGGGAGATGGCTACACCTTC. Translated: CAISEEGDGYTF.

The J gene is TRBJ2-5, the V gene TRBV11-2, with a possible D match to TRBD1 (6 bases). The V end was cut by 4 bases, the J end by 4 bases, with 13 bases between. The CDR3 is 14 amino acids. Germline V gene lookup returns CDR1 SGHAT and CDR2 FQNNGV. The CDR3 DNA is TGTGCCAGCAGCTATAACGTCAGGGGAGAGACCCAGTACTTC. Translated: CASSYNVRGETQYF.

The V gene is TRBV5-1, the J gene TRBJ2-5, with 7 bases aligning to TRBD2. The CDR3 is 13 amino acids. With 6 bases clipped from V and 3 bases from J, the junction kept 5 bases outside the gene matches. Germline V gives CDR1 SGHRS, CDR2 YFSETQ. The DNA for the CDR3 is TGCGCCAGCAATCGTGGGGGGGAAGAGACCCAGTACTTC. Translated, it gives CASNRGGEETQYF.